A single sample is the source of the 11 T cell receptor beta chains below, sequenced in a study of cytomegalovirus exposure and HLA in healthy donors. The study ran its PCR with 60 Vbeta and 13 Jbeta primers. This table comes from immunoSEQ multiplex PCR, and its TCRdb copy is limited to in-frame clones, with some not included. The data show roughly 200,000 clones, more than 75% seen once. The sample taken for sequencing was PBMCs. These receptors came from a woman between 40 and 50 years old in good health and CMV-seronegative.

As concerns this clone: The same CDR3 also results from other DNA sequences found in this sample. The rearrangement links TRBV7-2 to TRBJ1-2; no definite D call. This CDR3 spans 11 amino acids. Trimming took off 1 base at V and 8 bases at J, with 5 bases between the two ends. Germline V gene sequence: CDR1 SGHTA, CDR2 FQGNSA. DNA of the CDR3: TGTGCCAGCAGCTTAGGGCTGGGCTACACCTTC. It is translated as CASSLGLGYTF.

This clone appeared once. This chain connects TRBV30 to TRBJ1-5, with TRBD1 as a possible D gene (6 bases). This CDR3 comprises 12 residues. V dropped 6 bases and J dropped 2 bases, with 8 bases sitting between them. Germline CDR1 GTSNPN, CDR2 SVGIG (reference sequence). The CDR3 sequence: CACNRGNQPQHF. DNA for the CDR3: TGTGCCTGCAACAGGGGCAATCAGCCCCAGCATTTT.

In its sample, this clone was seen many times. The V gene is TRBV6-5, the J gene TRBJ1-2; 9 nucleotides align to TRBD1. The CDR3 totals 16 residues. Looked up from germline, CDR1 is MNHEY and CDR2 is SVGAGI. With 6 bases clipped from V and 3 bases from J, the junction kept 11 bases outside the gene matches. CDR3 region: CASRYLLRTGDYGYTF. The CDR3 DNA follows: TGTGCCAGCAGATACCTCCTTCGGACAGGGGACTATGGCTACACCTTC.

This chain uses TRBV21-1 with TRBJ2-7; the table's D call TRBD2 went unverified against the DNA. TRBV21-1 is a pseudogene segment. This CDR3 has 14 residues. This chain's CDR3 is CASSKYPGAYEQYF. As DNA, the CDR3 is TGTGCCAGCAGCAAATACCCGGGAGCATACGAGCAGTACTTC.

This clone occurred a few times. The chain recombines TRBV5-1 with TRBJ2-7; 8 bases match TRBD2. The J segment lost 6 bases and the V segment lost 7 bases, leaving 15 bases of the junction unmatched. Germline V gene sequence: CDR1 SGHRS, CDR2 YFSETQ. CDR3 length: 15 amino acids. CDR3 coding DNA: TGCGCCAGCCAGTTCGGGGGGGCGTTCGTCGGCGAGCAGTACTTC. This codes for CASQFGGAFVGEQYF.

The chain recombines TRBV18 with TRBJ1-2; D possibly corresponds to TRBD1 (6 bases). Trimming left V 1 base short and J 8 bases short, with 20 bases between. This CDR3 region has 16 residues. Germline V gene lookup returns CDR1 KGHSH and CDR2 LQKENI. The CDR3 reads CASSPQQGRSSGGYTF. For the CDR3, the DNA is TGTGCCAGCTCACCACAACAGGGCAGGTCCTCGGGAGGCTACACCTTC.

V and J are TRBV19 and TRBJ2-5, with D unclear. This CDR3 has 15 residues. Trimming stripped 0 bases from V and 5 bases from J, with 13 bases between. The germline CDR1 and CDR2 sequences are LNHDA and SQIVND (reference sequence). CDR3 sequence (DNA): TGTGCCAGTAGTATAGAACCGGGTCTGAGGGAGACCCAGTACTTC. This encodes CASSIEPGLRETQYF.

This rearrangement joins TRBV5-1 to TRBJ2-2, with a possible D match to TRBD2 (6 bases). Germline V gene lookup returns CDR1 SGHRS and CDR2 YFSETQ. The V gene lost 0 bases and the J gene lost 6 bases, with 18 bases spanning the gap. The CDR3 sequence is 17 residues long. DNA of the CDR3: TGCGCCAGCAGCTTGGCAATCCAGGGAGGAAGGGCCGGGGAGCTGTTTTTT. This gives the protein CASSLAIQGGRAGELFF.

The genes are TRBV5-1 and TRBJ2-7, with TRBD1 matching 11 bases. V gave up 3 bases and J gave up 5 bases; unmatched junction bases: 7. The V gene's germline CDR1 is SGHRS and CDR2 YFSETQ. CDR3 size: 15 residues. CDR3 residues: CASSSWTGGIDEQYF. The CDR3 region has the DNA TGCGCCAGCAGCTCATGGACAGGGGGCATCGACGAGCAGTACTTC.

This chain uses TRBV28 with TRBJ2-2; tentatively, D is TRBD1 (6 bases). The germline V gene encodes CDR1 MDHEN and CDR2 SYDVKM. V was pared by 2 bases and J by 4 bases, with 14 bases between. The CDR3 is 16 amino acids. The CDR3 sequence: CASSLAGAQSTGELFF. The DNA of the CDR3 is TGTGCCAGCAGTTTAGCAGGGGCCCAAAGCACCGGGGAGCTGTTTTTT.

V usage is TRBV5-5 and J usage is TRBJ2-7; 8 bases match TRBD1. J gave up 0 bases and V 2 bases, and 13 bases lay outside the gene matches. The germline CDR1 and CDR2 sequences are SGHKS and YYEKEE (reference sequence). CDR3 length: 18 amino acids. The CDR3 DNA reads as TGTGCCAGCAGCTTAACCCCCCCGGACAGGGCGCTCTCCTACGAGCAGTACTTC. Residues: CASSLTPPDRALSYEQYF.